The next 5 T cell receptor beta chains were all read from a single sample in a study of T cells in Graves' hyperthyroidism and ophthalmopathy. Amplification of TCR beta CDR3 regions was performed using RNA transcripts as template. With the HTBI primer set, the TCR CDR3 went through a first round of RT-PCR. TCRdb passed the multiplex PCR reads through MiXCR, listing each CDR3 protein once. The repertoire holds 400,000 to 550,000 distinct CDR3 sequences, about 24% seen once, with 11% in the top ten. Source material: blood. These receptors were collected from a woman in her thirties with Graves' ophthalmopathy.

The rearrangement joins TRBV3-1 to TRBJ1-1; TRBD1 matches at 11 bases. Germline V lookup: CDR1 LGHDT, CDR2 YNNKEL (reference sequence). V lost 2 bases to trimming and J lost 3 bases; unmatched junction nucleotides: 2. This CDR3 has 15 amino acids. CDR3 DNA: TGTGCCAGCAGCCAAAGGGACAGGGGGGACACTGAAGCTTTCTTT. This codes for CASSQRDRGDTEAFF.

This chain connects TRBV27 to TRBJ1-6; D unresolved. The V end was cut by 3 bases, the J end by 4 bases, with 13 bases between. CDR1 MNHEY and CDR2 SMNVEV come from the germline V gene (reference sequence). The CDR3 loop spans 16 amino acids. The CDR3 here is CASSFWAGIYNSPLHF. In DNA form, the CDR3 reads TGTGCCAGCAGTTTTTGGGCAGGCATTTATAATTCACCCCTCCACTTT.

In this sample, this clonotype turned up many times. This chain joins TRBV6-5 and TRBJ1-4; 9 nucleotides line up with TRBD1. V lost 0 bases to trimming and J lost 5 bases; unmatched junction nucleotides: 4. The germline gives CDR1 MNHEY, CDR2 SVGAGI. This CDR3 contains 16 residues. In nucleotides, the CDR3 is TGTGCCAGCAGTTACTCCACCGGGACAGGGAATGAAAAACTGTTTTTT. This gives the protein CASSYSTGTGNEKLFF.

Many counts were recorded for this clonotype. This chain joins TRBV12-3 or TRBV12-4 and TRBJ1-5; D might be TRBD1 (6 bases). V lost 6 bases and J 0 bases, leaving 15 bases between the germline ends. This CDR3 comprises 16 residues. The CDR3 loop is CASSSDRTYSNQPQHF. In DNA form, the CDR3 reads TGTGCCAGCAGCTCAGACAGGACTTATAGCAATCAGCCCCAGCATTTT.

V is TRBV20-1 and J is TRBJ2-5; TRBD2 matches at 9 bases. The trim removed 0 bases at V and 1 base at J, leaving 9 bases unmatched. Per the germline V gene, CDR1 is DFQATT and CDR2 is SNEGSKA (reference sequence). This CDR3 has 17 residues. The CDR3 loop reads CSARDLIAGALQETQYF. In DNA form, the CDR3 reads TGCAGTGCTAGAGATCTGATAGCGGGGGCTCTCCAAGAGACCCAGTACTTC.